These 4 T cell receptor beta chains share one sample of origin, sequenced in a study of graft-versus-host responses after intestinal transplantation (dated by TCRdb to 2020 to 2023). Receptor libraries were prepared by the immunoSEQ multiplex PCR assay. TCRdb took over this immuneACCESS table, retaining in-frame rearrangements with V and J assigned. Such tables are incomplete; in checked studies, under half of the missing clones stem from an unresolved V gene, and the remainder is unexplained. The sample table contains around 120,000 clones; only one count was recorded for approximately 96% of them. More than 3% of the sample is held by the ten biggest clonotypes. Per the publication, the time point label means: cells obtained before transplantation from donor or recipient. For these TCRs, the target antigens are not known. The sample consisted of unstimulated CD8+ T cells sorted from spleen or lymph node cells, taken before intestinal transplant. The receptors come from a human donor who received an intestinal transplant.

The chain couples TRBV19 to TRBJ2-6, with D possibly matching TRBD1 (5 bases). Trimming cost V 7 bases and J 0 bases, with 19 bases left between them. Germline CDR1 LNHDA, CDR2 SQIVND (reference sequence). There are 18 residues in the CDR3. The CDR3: CASTSEGVGYSGANVLTF. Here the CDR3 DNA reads TGTGCCAGTACCTCCGAAGGGGTCGGGTACTCTGGGGCCAACGTCCTGACTTTC.

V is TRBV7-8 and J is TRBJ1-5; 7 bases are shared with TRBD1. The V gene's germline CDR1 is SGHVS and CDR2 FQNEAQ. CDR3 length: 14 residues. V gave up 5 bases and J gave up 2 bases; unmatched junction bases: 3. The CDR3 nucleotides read TGTGCCAGCAGCCCCGGGACAGGCAATCAGCCCCAGCATTTT. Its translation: CASSPGTGNQPQHF.

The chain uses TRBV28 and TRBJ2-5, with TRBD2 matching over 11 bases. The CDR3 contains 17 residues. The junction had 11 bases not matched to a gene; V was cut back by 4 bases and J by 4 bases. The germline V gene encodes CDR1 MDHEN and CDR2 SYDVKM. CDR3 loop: CASSSRILAGEGETQYF. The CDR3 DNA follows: TGTGCCAGCAGTTCCCGTATACTAGCGGGAGAAGGAGAGACCCAGTACTTC.

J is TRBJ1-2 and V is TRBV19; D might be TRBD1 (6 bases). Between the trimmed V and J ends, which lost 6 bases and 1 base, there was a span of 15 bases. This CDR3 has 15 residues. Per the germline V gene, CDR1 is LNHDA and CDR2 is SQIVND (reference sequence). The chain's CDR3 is CASRGTLDGNYGYTF. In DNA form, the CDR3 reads TGTGCCAGTAGGGGGACACTAGATGGTAACTATGGCTACACCTTC.